The clone carrying this TCR beta chain was detected ten times or more. No antigen is known for it. Uncontrolled infection, other autoimmune disease, pregnancy or lactation barred patients from enrollment. The authors took PBMCs from 8.5 to 10 ml fresh peripheral blood. This sample is part of a study of T cells in Graves' hyperthyroidism and ophthalmopathy. In germline, CDR1 is MNHEY, CDR2 SVGEGT. This CDR3 region has 14 residues. Trimming cost V 5 bases and J 3 bases; bases outside gene matches: 3. Amplification yielded TCR beta CDR3 regions, with RNA transcripts as the source. TCR CDR3 underwent first-round RT-PCR with the HTBI primer set. TCRdb reanalysed the multiplex PCR reads using MiXCR and keeps one entry per CDR3 protein. The sample shows a few hundred thousand distinct CDR3 sequences, under 15% of them seen only once. General study findings and limits: Most thyroid clonotypes expanded above 0.001 appeared in blood too.

The source is a woman between 18 and 29 years old with Graves' hyperthyroidism. Sequenced: blood. The chain joins TRBV6-2 or TRBV6-3 to TRBJ1-2; TRBD1 matches 10 bases. The CDR3 sequence is CASSRTGGDYGYTF. Here the CDR3 DNA reads TGTGCCAGCAGTCGGACAGGGGGAGACTATGGCTACACCTTC.